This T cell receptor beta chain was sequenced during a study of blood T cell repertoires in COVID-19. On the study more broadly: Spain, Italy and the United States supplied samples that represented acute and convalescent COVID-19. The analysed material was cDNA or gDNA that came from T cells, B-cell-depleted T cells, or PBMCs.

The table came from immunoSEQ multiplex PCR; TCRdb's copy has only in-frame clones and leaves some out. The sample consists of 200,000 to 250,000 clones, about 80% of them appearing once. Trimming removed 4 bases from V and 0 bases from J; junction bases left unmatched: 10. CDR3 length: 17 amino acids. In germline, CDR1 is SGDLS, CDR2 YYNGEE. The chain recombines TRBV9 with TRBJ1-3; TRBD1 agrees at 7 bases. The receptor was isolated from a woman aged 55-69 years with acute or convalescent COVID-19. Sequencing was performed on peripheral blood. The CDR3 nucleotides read TGTGCCAGCAGCTCGGGACAGCTACTAATCTCTGGAAACACCATATATTTT. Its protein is CASSSGQLLISGNTIYF.